This TCR beta chain comes out of a study of blood T cell repertoires in COVID-19. The overall study: Recovered participants had two consecutive negative NP/OP PCR tests, healthcare professional clearance, or symptom resolution. COVID-19 samples collected from the United States, Italy and Spain covered acute and convalescent phases. Sample material is recorded as cDNA or gDNA derived from T cells, B-cell-depleted T cells, or PBMCs.

The V end was cut by 0 bases, the J end by 2 bases, with 8 bases between. This CDR3 comprises 14 residues. Looked up from germline, CDR1 is SGHRS and CDR2 is YFSETQ. Using immunoSEQ multiplex PCR, the repertoire was profiled, and TCRdb retains in-frame clones only, with some absent. This table has around 200,000 clones, approximately 87% appearing once. Participants were placed into cohorts based on the clinical history they reported. The rearrangement uses TRBV5-1 and TRBJ2-5; possibly TRBD2 for D (5 bases). Sequenced input: PBMCs or T cells enriched from blood (not recorded which). This TCR was recovered from a woman in her 50s in a cohort exposed to, infected with or recovered from COVID-19 (not recorded which). The CDR3 spells CASSLGAVQETQYF. CDR3 DNA: TGCGCCAGCAGCTTGGGAGCGGTACAAGAGACCCAGTACTTC.